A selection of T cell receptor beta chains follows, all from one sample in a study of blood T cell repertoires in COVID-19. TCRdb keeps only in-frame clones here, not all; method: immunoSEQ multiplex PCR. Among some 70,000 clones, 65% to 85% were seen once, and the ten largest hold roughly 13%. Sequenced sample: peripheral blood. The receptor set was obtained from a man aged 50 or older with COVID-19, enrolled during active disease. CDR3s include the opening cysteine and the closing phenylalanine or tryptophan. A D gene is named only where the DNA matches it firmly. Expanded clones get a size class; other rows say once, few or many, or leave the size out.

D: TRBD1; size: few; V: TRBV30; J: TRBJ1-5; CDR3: CAWSPKTGGIQPQHF; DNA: TGTGCCTGGAGCCCGAAGACAGGGGGGATTCAGCCCCAGCATTTT
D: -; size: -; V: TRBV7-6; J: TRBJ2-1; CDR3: CASSLDRTYYNEQFF; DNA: TGTGCCAGCAGCTTAGACAGAACCTACTACAATGAGCAGTTCTTC
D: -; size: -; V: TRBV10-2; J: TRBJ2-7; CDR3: CASRVGDSFYEQYF; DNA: TGCGCCAGCAGGGTGGGGGACTCCTTCTACGAGCAGTACTTC
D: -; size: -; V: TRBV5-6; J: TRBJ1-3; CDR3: CASSKDSFGNTIYF; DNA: TGTGCCAGCAGCAAGGACAGCTTTGGAAACACCATATATTTT
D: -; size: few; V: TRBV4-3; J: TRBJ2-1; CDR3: CASSPSSPSSARPYNEQFF; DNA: TGCGCCAGCAGCCCCTCTTCCCCCAGTAGCGCGCGCCCCTACAATGAGCAGTTCTTC
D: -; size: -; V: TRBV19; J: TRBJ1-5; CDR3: CASSSNQPQHF; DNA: TGTGCCAGTAGTTCAAATCAGCCCCAGCATTTT
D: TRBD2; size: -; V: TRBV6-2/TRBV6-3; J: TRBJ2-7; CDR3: CASSYSLAGGSSYEQYF; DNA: TGTGCCAGCAGTTATTCGCTAGCGGGAGGGTCCTCCTACGAGCAGTACTTC
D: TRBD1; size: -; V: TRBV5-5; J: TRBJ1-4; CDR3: CASSSDRGEKLFF; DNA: TGTGCCAGCAGCAGTGACAGGGGTGAAAAACTGTTTTTT
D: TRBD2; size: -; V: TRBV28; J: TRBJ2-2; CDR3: CASSFPKLAGGPGELFF; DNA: TGTGCCAGCAGTTTCCCGAAACTAGCGGGAGGGCCCGGGGAGCTGTTTTTT
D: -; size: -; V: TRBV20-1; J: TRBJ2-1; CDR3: CSASGSYNEQFF; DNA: TGCAGTGCTAGTGGCAGTTACAATGAGCAGTTCTTC
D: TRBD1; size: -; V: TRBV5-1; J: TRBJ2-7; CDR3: CASSHGQGAKEQYF; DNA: TGCGCCAGCAGCCACGGACAGGGGGCGAAGGAGCAGTACTTC
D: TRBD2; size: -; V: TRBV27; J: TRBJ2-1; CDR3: CASSSPSGSGYNEQFF; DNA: TGTGCCAGCAGTTCCCCTAGCGGGAGCGGTTACAATGAGCAGTTCTTC
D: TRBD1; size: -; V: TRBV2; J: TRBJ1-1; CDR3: CASSRQGNTEAFF; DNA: TGTGCCAGCTCTAGACAGGGGAACACTGAAGCTTTCTTT
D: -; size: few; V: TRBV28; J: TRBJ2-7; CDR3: CASSYSDEQYF; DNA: TGTGCCAGCAGTTACTCGGACGAGCAGTACTTC
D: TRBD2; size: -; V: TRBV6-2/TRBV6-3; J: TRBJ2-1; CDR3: CASSQTSGRVNEQFF; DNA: TGTGCCAGCAGTCAAACTAGCGGGAGGGTCAATGAGCAGTTCTTC
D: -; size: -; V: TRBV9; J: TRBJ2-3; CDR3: CASSVGSVTDTQYF; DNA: TGTGCCAGCAGCGTAGGATCAGTCACAGATACGCAGTATTTT
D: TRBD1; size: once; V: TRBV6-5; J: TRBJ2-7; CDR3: CASSYDRAYEQYF; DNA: TGTGCCAGCAGTTACGACAGGGCCTACGAGCAGTACTTC
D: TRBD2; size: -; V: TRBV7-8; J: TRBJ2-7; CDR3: CASSGYLRTSYEQYF; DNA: TGTGCCAGCAGCGGATATTTAAGGACTAGCTACGAGCAGTACTTC
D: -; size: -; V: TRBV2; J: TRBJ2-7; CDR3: CASSDIGGYEQYF; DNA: TGTGCCAGCAGTGATATTGGAGGGTACGAGCAGTACTTC
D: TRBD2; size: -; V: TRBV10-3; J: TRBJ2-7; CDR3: CAISDPGLAGAVDEQYF; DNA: TGTGCCATCAGTGACCCGGGACTAGCGGGAGCGGTCGACGAGCAGTACTTC
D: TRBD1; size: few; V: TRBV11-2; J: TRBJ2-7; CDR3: CASRYRGEAYEQYF; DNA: TGTGCCAGCCGGTACAGGGGCGAGGCCTACGAGCAGTACTTC
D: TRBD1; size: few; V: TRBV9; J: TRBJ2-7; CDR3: CASSKGDSRSYEQYF; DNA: TGTGCCAGCAGCAAAGGGGACAGCCGCTCCTACGAGCAGTACTTC
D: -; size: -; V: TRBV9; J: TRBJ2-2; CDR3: CASSVVSTELGELFF; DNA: TGTGCCAGCAGCGTAGTTTCTACTGAGCTCGGGGAGCTGTTTTTT
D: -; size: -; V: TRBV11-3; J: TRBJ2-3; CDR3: CASSSSSESTDTQYF; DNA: TGTGCCAGCAGCTCCTCTAGCGAAAGCACAGATACGCAGTATTTT
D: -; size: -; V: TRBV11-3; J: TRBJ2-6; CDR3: CASSFGGSGANVLTF; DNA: TGTGCCAGCAGCTTTGGAGGCTCTGGGGCCAACGTCCTGACTTTC
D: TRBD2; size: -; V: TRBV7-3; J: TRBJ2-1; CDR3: CASSPGAGNNEQFF; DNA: TGTGCCAGCAGCCCGGGAGCGGGGAACAATGAGCAGTTCTTC
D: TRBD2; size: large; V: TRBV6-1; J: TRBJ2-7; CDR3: CASSDTLAGGNEQYF; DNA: TGTGCCAGCAGTGATACACTAGCGGGAGGGAACGAGCAGTACTTC
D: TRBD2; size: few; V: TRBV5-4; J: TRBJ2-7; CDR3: CASSYPGEGASPEQYF; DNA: TGTGCCAGCAGCTACCCGGGGGAGGGCGCGTCCCCGGAGCAGTACTTC
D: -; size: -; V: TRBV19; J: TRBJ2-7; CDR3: CASSSSVRREQYF; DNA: TGTGCCAGTAGTTCTTCTGTCCGTCGGGAGCAGTACTTC
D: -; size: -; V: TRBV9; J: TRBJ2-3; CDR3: CASSVGSGFTDTQYF; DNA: TGTGCCAGCAGCGTAGGGAGCGGGTTCACAGATACGCAGTATTTT
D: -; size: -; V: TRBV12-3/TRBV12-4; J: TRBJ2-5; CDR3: CASSTQGGETQYF; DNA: TGTGCCAGCTCAACGCAGGGGGGAGAGACCCAGTACTTC
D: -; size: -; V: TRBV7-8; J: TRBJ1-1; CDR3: CASSSQVGGLSQTEAFF; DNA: TGTGCCAGCAGCTCCCAGGTGGGGGGACTTTCACAAACCGAAGCTTTCTTT
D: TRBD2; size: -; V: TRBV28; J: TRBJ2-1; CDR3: CASTKRGTSGNEQFF; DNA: TGTGCCAGCACAAAACGGGGGACTAGCGGAAATGAGCAGTTCTTC
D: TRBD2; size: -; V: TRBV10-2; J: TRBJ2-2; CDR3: CASRVLAGDTGELFF; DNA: TGCGCCAGCAGAGTGCTAGCGGGAGACACCGGGGAGCTGTTTTTT
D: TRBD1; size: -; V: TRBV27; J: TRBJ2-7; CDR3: CASSKLQGASYEQYF; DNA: TGTGCCAGCAGTAAACTACAGGGGGCCTCCTACGAGCAGTACTTC
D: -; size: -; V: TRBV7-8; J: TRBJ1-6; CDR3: CASSTAGPLSSPLHF; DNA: TGTGCCAGCAGCACCGCAGGGCCGTTGAGCTCACCCCTCCACTTT
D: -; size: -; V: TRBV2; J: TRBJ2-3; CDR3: CASSVTGPWDTQYF; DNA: TGTGCCAGCAGTGTTACAGGGCCTTGGGATACGCAGTATTTT
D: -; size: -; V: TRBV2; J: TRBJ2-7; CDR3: CASSEGGSYEQYF; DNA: TGTGCCAGCAGTGAAGGCGGTTCCTACGAGCAGTACTTC
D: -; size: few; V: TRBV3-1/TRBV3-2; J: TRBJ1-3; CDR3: CASSQDRIPGNTIYF; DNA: TGTGCCAGCAGCCAAGACAGAATCCCTGGAAACACCATATATTTT
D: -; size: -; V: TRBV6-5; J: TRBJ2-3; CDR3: CASRRDWGDTQYF; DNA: TGTGCCAGCCGGCGGGATTGGGGAGATACGCAGTATTTT
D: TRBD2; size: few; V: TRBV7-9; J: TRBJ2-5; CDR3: CASSPGLGGETQYF; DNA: TGTGCCAGCAGCCCCGGACTAGGAGGGGAGACCCAGTACTTC
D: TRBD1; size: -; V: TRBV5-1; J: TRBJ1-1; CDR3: CASSRRGENTEAFF; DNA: TGCGCCAGCAGCCGCAGGGGGGAGAACACTGAAGCTTTCTTT
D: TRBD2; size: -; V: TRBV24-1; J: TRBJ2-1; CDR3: CATSDRTSYNEQFF; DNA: TGTGCCACCAGTGATCGGACTAGCTATAATGAGCAGTTCTTC
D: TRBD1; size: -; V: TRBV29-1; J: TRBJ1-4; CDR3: CSVQQGLNEKLFF; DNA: TGCAGCGTACAACAGGGGCTTAATGAAAAACTGTTTTTT
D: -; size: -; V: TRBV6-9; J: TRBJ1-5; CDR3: CASIRTGNQPQHF; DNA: TGTGCCAGCATCCGGACAGGCAATCAGCCCCAGCATTTT
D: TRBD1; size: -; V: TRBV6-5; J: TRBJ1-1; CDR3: CASSLDRVGTEAFF; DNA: TGTGCCAGCAGCCTAGACAGGGTAGGCACTGAAGCTTTCTTT
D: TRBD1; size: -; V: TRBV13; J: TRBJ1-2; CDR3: CASSYNVAGGLRGYTF; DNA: TGTGCCAGCAGCTATAACGTAGCAGGGGGATTGAGGGGCTACACCTTC
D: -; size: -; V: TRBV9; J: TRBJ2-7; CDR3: CASSVTGLFYEQYF; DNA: TGTGCCAGCAGCGTAACAGGGTTATTCTACGAGCAGTACTTC
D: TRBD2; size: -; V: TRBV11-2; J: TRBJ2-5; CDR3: CASSSGGVGIQETQYF; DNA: TGTGCCAGCAGCTCCGGGGGGGTGGGAATTCAAGAGACCCAGTACTTC